These 17 T cell receptor beta chains were all obtained from the same sample, sequenced in a study of blood T cell repertoires in COVID-19. The data were produced by immunoSEQ multiplex PCR, yet TCRdb's version contains in-frame clones alone and is incomplete. The table has 150,000 or so clones, around nine tenths seen once. Sequencing was carried out using peripheral blood. Source of these receptors: a human donor in a cohort sampled during active COVID-19.

This chain connects TRBV5-1 to TRBJ2-7; D unclear. Trimming took 0 bases from V and 0 from J, leaving 16 bases between them. This CDR3 has 17 amino acids. The germline V gene encodes CDR1 SGHRS and CDR2 YFSETQ. CDR3 DNA sequence: TGCGCCAGCAGCTTGGCCGGGTCCCCTCGCTACTCCTACGAGCAGTACTTC. Translation: CASSLAGSPRYSYEQYF.

The gene calls are TRBV7-2 and TRBJ2-7; TRBD1 agrees at 11 bases. Germline V lookup: CDR1 SGHTA, CDR2 FQGNSA. There are 14 residues in the CDR3. Germline trimming cut 3 bases from V and 9 bases from J; bases unmatched to any gene: 7. CDR3 bases: TGTGCCAGCAGCTTCACCGGACAGGGGGCGTCGCAGTACTTC. Its protein is CASSFTGQGASQYF.

This chain joins TRBV9 and TRBJ1-4, with D perhaps TRBD1 (6 bases). V was pared by 4 bases and J by 0 bases, with 13 bases between. Germline lookup yields CDR1 SGDLS and CDR2 YYNGEE. The CDR3 has 16 residues. This CDR3 is CASSLQGGPTNEKLFF. The CDR3 region has the DNA TGTGCCAGCAGCTTACAGGGAGGGCCAACTAATGAAAAACTGTTTTTT. Using reference TRBV9 and TRBJ1-4 for the parts outside the CDR3, the full variable domain is DSGVTQTPKHLITATGQRVTLRCSPRSGDLSVYWYQQSLDQGLQFLIQYYNGEERAKGNILERFSAQQFPDLHSELNLSSLELGDSALYFCASSLQGGPTNEKLFFGSGTQLSVL.

This clone has more than one count but fewer than ten. The V call is TRBV11-3, the J call TRBJ2-1; TRBD2 matches at 10 bases. This CDR3 spans 14 amino acids. Germline CDR1 SGHNT, CDR2 YENEEA. Germline trimming cut 9 bases from V and 0 bases from J; bases unmatched to any gene: 2. CDR3 region: CASRLAGSYNEQFF. The CDR3 region has the DNA TGTGCCAGTCGACTAGCGGGCTCCTACAATGAGCAGTTCTTC. Filled out from reference TRBV11-3 and TRBJ2-1, the complete variable domain reads EAGVVQSPRYKIIEKKQPVAFWCNPISGHNTLYWYLQNLGQGPELLIRYENEEAVDDSQLPKDRFSAERLKGVDSTLKIQPAELGDSAVYLCASRLAGSYNEQFFGPGTRLTVL.

As concerns this clone: One end of the junction varies from germline; a read error may be responsible. The chain employs TRBV7-9 and TRBJ2-7, with 7 bases matching TRBD2. The CDR3 runs 14 residues. CDR1 is SEHNR and CDR2 is FQNEAQ in the germline V gene (reference sequence). The CDR3 loop is CASSLAEHSYEQYF. The CDR3 DNA follows: TGTGCCAGCAGCCTAGCGGAGCACTCCTACGAGCAGTACTTC.

This chain joins TRBV13 and TRBJ2-1, with 7 bases that match TRBD2. The CDR3 has 16 amino acids. CDR1 is PRHDT, CDR2 FYEKMQ, per germline (reference sequence). J lost 2 bases, V lost 0 bases, and 4 bases had no gene match. The CDR3 loop reads CASSLGQRGPYNEQFF. In DNA form, the CDR3 reads TGTGCCAGCAGCTTAGGGCAGCGGGGACCCTACAATGAGCAGTTCTTC. The variable domain in full, with the rest retrieved from reference TRBV13 and TRBJ2-1, is AAGVIQSPRHLIKEKRETATLKCYPIPRHDTVYWYQQGPGQDPQFLISFYEKMQSDKGSIPDRFSAQQFSDYHSELNMSSLELGDSALYFCASSLGQRGPYNEQFFGPGTRLTVL.

The rearrangement links TRBV27 to TRBJ2-7; D possibly corresponds to TRBD1 (5 bases). V was pared by 0 bases and J by 2 bases, with 11 bases between. CDR1 and CDR2 from the germline V gene are MNHEY and SMNVEV (reference sequence). The CDR3 length is 15 residues. The CDR3 DNA reads as TGTGCCAGCAGTTTATCAGTAACAGGAACCTACGAGCAGTACTTC. This gives the protein CASSLSVTGTYEQYF.

This clone was detected a few times. The V and J genes are TRBV7-9 and TRBJ1-5; D ambiguous. This CDR3 contains 13 residues. The germline CDR1 and CDR2 sequences are SEHNR and FQNEAQ (reference sequence). V lost 1 base to trimming and J lost 9 bases, with 10 bases between them. CDR3 residues: CASSLGRTGPQHF. The CDR3 DNA is TGTGCCAGCAGCTTAGGGCGGACTGGGCCCCAGCATTTT. Filled out from reference TRBV7-9 and TRBJ1-5, the complete variable domain reads DTGVSQNPRHKITKRGQNVTFRCDPISEHNRLYWYRQTLGQGPEFLTYFQNEAQLEKSRLLSDRFSAERPKGSFSTLEIQRTEQGDSAMYLCASSLGRTGPQHFGDGTRLSIL.

This sequence joins TRBV4-1 and TRBJ2-7; 7 positions match TRBD2. V shed 2 bases, J shed 2 bases, and the junction held 9 bases outside the gene matches. Germline V gene lookup returns CDR1 MGHRA and CDR2 YSYEKL. The CDR3 extends over 16 amino acids. The CDR3 DNA reads as TGCGCCAGCAGCCAATCTAGCGGCCAAAGGCCCTACGAGCAGTACTTC. Translated, it gives CASSQSSGQRPYEQYF.

J is TRBJ2-5 and V is TRBV3-1 (or the pseudogene TRBV3-2), with 11 bases lining up with TRBD2. V trimming: 3 bases; J trimming: 1 base; junction bases outside the gene matches: 7. Germline lookup yields CDR1 LGHDT and CDR2 YNNKEL (reference sequence). The CDR3 is made up of 17 amino acids. The CDR3 region has the DNA TGTGCCAGCAGCCAGGCCGTAGCGGGAGGGGGCCAAGAGACCCAGTACTTC. Its translation is CASSQAVAGGGQETQYF.

The chain has TRBV27 and TRBJ1-1; maybe TRBD1 (5 bases). The germline V gene encodes CDR1 MNHEY and CDR2 SMNVEV (reference sequence). This CDR3 is built from 14 residues. Trimming cost V 5 bases and J 5 bases, with 15 bases left between them. As DNA, the CDR3 is TGTGCCAGCAGTCCCCGCAGGGATGGGACTGAAGCTTTCTTT. Translation: CASSPRRDGTEAFF.

The chain has TRBV5-1 and TRBJ2-5, with TRBD2 identical over 10 bases. Trimming took 5 bases from V and 3 from J; bases not matched to a gene: 4. The CDR3 sequence is 14 residues long. The germline CDR1 and CDR2 sequences are SGHRS and YFSETQ. The CDR3 is CASRYLAGEETQYF. The CDR3 region has the DNA TGCGCCAGCAGGTATCTAGCGGGAGAAGAGACCCAGTACTTC.

The chain combines TRBV27 with TRBJ2-1; the D gene is possibly TRBD1 (6 bases). The CDR3 runs to 15 residues. The V and J ends lost 3 bases and 1 base respectively, with 10 bases between them. CDR1 is MNHEY, CDR2 SMNVEV, per germline (reference sequence). The CDR3: CASSLDSFSYNEQFF. The DNA of the CDR3 is TGTGCCAGCAGTTTGGACAGTTTTTCCTACAATGAGCAGTTCTTC.

V and J are TRBV3-1 (or the pseudogene TRBV3-2) and TRBJ1-1; no firm D call. Germline CDR1 LGHDT, CDR2 YNNKEL (reference sequence). Deletions cut 4 bases from V and 1 base from J, with 7 bases between. The CDR3 has 13 amino acids. CDR3 coding DNA: TGTGCCAGCAGCCTCAGGCAGAACACTGAAGCTTTCTTT. This sequence encodes CASSLRQNTEAFF.

This clone occurred once. The rearrangement joins TRBV7-8 to TRBJ1-4; 7 bases are a match to TRBD1. The CDR3 sequence is 15 residues long. Germline lookup yields CDR1 SGHVS and CDR2 FQNEAQ. Trimming took 5 bases from V and 8 from J; bases not matched to a gene: 11. CDR3 DNA: TGTGCCAGCAGCCTCTACGACAGGGCGGACGAAAAACTGTTTTTT. This codes for CASSLYDRADEKLFF.

The chain couples TRBV7-8 to TRBJ1-1, with TRBD1 identical over 9 bases. The CDR3 sequence is 14 residues long. J gave up 3 bases and V 3 bases, and 2 bases lay outside the gene matches. Germline CDR1 and CDR2: SGHVS and FQNEAQ. This CDR3 is CASSFTGGHTEAFF. DNA for the CDR3: TGTGCCAGCAGCTTTACAGGGGGCCACACTGAAGCTTTCTTT.

This rearrangement joins TRBV4-1 to TRBJ1-1; 7 bases match TRBD1. Germline V gives CDR1 MGHRA, CDR2 YSYEKL. J lost 1 base, V lost 1 base, and 0 bases had no gene match. The CDR3 extends over 14 amino acids. CDR3 in amino acids: CASSQGQGNTEAFF. CDR3 coding DNA: TGCGCCAGCAGCCAAGGACAGGGGAACACTGAAGCTTTCTTT.